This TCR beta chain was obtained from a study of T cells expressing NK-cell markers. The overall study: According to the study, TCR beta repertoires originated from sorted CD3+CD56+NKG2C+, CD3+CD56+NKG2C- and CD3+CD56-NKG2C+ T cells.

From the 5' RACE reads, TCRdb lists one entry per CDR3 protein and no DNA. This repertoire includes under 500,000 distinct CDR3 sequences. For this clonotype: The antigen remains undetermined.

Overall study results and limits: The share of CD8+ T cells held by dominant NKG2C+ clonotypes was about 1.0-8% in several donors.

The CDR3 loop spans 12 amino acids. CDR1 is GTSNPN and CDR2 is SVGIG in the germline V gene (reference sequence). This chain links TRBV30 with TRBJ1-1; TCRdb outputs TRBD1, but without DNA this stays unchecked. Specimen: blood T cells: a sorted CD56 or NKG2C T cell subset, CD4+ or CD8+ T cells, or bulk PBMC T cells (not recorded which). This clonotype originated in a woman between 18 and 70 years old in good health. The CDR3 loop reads CAWSLTDTEAFF.